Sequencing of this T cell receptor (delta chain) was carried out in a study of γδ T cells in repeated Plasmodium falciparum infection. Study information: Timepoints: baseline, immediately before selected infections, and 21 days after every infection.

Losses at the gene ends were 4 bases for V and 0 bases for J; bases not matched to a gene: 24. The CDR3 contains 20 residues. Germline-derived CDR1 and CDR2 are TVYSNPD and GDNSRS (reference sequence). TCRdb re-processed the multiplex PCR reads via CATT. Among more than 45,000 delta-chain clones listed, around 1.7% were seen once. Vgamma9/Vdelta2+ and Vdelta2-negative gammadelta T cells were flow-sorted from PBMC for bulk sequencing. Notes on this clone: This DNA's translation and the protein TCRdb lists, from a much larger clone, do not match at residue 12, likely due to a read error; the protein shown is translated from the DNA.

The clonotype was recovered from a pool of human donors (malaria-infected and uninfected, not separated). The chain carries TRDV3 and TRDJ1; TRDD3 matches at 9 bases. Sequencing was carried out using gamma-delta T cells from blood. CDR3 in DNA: TGTGCCTCTTTTTCCTACGTTCGGGCTGGGGGATCCCTATACACCGATAAACTCATCTTT. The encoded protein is CASFSYVRAGGSLYTDKLIF.